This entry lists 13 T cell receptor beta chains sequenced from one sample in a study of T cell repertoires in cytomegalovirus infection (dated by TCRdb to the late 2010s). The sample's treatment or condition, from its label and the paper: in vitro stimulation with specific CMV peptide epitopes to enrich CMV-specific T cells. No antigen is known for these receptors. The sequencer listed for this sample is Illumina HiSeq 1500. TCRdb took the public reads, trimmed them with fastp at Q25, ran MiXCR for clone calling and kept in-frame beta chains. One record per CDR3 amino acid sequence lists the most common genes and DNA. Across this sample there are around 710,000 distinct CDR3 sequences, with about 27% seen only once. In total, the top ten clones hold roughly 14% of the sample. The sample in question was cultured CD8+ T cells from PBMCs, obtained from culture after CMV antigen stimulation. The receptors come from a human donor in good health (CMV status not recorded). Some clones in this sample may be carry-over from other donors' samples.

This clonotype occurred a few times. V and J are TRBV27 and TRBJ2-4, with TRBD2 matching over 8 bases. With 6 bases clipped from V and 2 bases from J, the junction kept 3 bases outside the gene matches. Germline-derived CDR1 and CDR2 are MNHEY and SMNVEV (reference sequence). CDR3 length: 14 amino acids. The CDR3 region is CASRSGGTKNIQYF. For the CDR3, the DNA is TGTGCCAGCAGATCGGGAGGGACCAAAAACATTCAGTACTTC.

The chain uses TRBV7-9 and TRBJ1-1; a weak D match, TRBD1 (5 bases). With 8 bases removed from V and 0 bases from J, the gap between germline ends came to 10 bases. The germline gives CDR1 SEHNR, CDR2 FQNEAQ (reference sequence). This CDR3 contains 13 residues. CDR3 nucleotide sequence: TGTGCCAGCCCGGGGCACTTGAACACTGAAGCTTTCTTT. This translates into CASPGHLNTEAFF.

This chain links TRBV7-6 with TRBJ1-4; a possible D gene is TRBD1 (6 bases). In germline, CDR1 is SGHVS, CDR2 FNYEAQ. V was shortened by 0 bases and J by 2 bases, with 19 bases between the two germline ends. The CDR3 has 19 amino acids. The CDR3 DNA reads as TGTGCCAGCAGCTTAGCCGAACGGGGGGCGAGTGTGACTAATGAAAAACTGTTTTTT. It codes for CASSLAERGASVTNEKLFF. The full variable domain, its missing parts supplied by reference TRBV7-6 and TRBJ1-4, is GAGVSQSPRYKVTKRGQDVALRCDPISGHVSLYWYRQALGQGPEFLTYFNYEAQQDKSGLPNDRFSAERPEGSISTLTIQRTEQRDSAMYRCASSLAERGASVTNEKLFFGSGTQLSVL.

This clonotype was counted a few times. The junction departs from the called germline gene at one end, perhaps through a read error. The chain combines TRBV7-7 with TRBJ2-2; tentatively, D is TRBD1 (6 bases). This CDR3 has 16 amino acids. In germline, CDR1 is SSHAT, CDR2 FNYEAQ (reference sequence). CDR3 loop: CASSALKGANTGELFF. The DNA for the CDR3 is TGTGCTAGCAGCGCCCTTAAGGGGGCGAACACCGGGGAGCTGTTTTTT.

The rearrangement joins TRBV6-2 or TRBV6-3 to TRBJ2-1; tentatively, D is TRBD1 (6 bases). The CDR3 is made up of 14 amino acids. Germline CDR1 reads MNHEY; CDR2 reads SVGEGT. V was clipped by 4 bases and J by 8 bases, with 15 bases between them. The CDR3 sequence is CASSSTGQHDEQFF. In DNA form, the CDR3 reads TGTGCCAGCAGTTCAACAGGGCAGCACGATGAGCAGTTCTTC.

The CDR3 loop reads CASSSQQEQYV. CDR3 DNA: TGTGCCAGCAGCAGCCAACAGGAGCAGTACGTC. The gene calls are TRBV14 and TRBJ2-7; D is undetermined. The V gene's germline CDR1 is SGHDN and CDR2 FVKESK. V was shortened by 5 bases and J by 7 bases, with 9 bases between the two germline ends. CDR3 length equals 11 residues.

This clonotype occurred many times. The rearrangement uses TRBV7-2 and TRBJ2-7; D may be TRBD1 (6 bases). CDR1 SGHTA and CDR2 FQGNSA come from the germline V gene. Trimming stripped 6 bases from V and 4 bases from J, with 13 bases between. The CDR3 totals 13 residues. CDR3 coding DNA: TGTGCCAGCAGTTATTCCGGGACATACGAGCAGTACGTC. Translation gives CASSYSGTYEQYV.

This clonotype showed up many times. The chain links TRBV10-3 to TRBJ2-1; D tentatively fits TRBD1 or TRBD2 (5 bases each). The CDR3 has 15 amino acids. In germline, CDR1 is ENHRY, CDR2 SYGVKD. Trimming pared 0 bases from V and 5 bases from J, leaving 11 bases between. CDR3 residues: CAISESGTLNNEQFF. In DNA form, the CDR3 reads TGTGCCATCAGTGAGTCCGGGACGTTAAACAATGAGCAGTTCTTC.

The CDR3 is CASSLGLGTNNEQFF. The CDR3 bases are TGTGCCAGCAGCTTAGGTTTGGGGACAAACAATGAGCAGTTCTTC. V is TRBV7-2 and J is TRBJ2-1, with D perhaps TRBD1 (6 bases). The CDR3 has 15 amino acids. The V gene's germline CDR1 is SGHTA and CDR2 FQGNSA. V dropped 1 base and J dropped 5 bases, with 12 bases sitting between them.

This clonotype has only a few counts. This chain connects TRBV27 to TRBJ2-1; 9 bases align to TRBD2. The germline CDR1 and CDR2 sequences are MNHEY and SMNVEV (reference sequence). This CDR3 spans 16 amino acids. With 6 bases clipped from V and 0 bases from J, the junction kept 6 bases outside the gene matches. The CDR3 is CASSLSGGFSYNEQFF. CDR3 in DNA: TGTGCCAGCAGCCTTAGCGGGGGTTTCTCCTACAATGAGCAGTTCTTC.

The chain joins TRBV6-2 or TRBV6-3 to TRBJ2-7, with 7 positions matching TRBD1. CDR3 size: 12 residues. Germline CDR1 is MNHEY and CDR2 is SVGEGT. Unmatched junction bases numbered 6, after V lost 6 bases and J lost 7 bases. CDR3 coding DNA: TGTGCCAGCAGCCGGACAGGCTTGGAGCAGTACGTC. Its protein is CASSRTGLEQYV.

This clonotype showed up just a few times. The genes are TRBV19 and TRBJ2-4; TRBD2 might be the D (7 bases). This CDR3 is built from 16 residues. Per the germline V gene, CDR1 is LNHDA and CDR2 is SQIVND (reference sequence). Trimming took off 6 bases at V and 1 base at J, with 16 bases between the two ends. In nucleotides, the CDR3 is TGTGCCAGTAGGGAGAGGGGGGGGGAGGCCAAAAACATTCAGTACTTC. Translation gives CASRERGGEAKNIQYF.

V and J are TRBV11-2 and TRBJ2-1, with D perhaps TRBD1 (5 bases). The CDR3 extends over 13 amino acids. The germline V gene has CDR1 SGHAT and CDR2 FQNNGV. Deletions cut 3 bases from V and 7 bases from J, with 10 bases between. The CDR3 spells CASSLTVKNEQFF. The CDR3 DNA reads TGTGCCAGCAGCTTGACAGTTAAAAATGAGCAGTTCTTC.